A single sample gave rise to the 17 T cell receptor beta chains below, sequenced in a study. Using its own MiXCR run on the RT-PCR reads, TCRdb lists one record per CDR3 protein. The table has 550,000 to 750,000 distinct CDR3 sequences, 12% to 15% seen once. Sequenced sample: memory CD4+ T cells from blood. Receptor source: a female donor in good health, serving as a healthy control.

The V and J genes are TRBV5-1 and TRBJ2-7, with a weak D call TRBD1 (5 bases). Germline CDR1 and CDR2: SGHRS and YFSETQ. CDR3 length: 14 amino acids. V lost 2 bases and J lost 3, with 12 bases in between. The CDR3, as DNA: TGCGCCAGCAGCTTTGGGGCAGCAAGCTACGAGCAGTACTTC. This encodes CASSFGAASYEQYF. The full variable domain, in which reference TRBV5-1 and TRBJ2-7 provide the parts outside the CDR3, is KAGVTQTPRYLIKTRGQQVTLSCSPISGHRSVSWYQQTPGQGLQFLFEYFSETQRNKGNFPGRFSGRQFSNSRSEMNVSTLELGDSALYLCASSFGAASYEQYFGPGTRLTVT.

The sample holds many counts of this clonotype. The rearrangement joins TRBV7-9 to TRBJ1-3, with D hard to call. Germline V gives CDR1 SEHNR, CDR2 FQNEAQ (reference sequence). This CDR3 region has 17 residues. Trimming pared 5 bases from V and 2 bases from J, leaving 19 bases between. For the CDR3, the DNA is TGTGCCAGCAGCCCACTTTGGATAGGAGTGACTGGAAACACCATATATTTT. Its translation is CASSPLWIGVTGNTIYF. The whole variable domain, remainder taken from reference TRBV7-9 and TRBJ1-3, is DTGVSQNPRHKITKRGQNVTFRCDPISEHNRLYWYRQTLGQGPEFLTYFQNEAQLEKSRLLSDRFSAERPKGSFSTLEIQRTEQGDSAMYLCASSPLWIGVTGNTIYFGEGSWLTVV.

In this sample, this clonotype turned up a few times. The CDR3 sequence: CASRIGGALSTDTQYF. For the CDR3, the DNA is TGTGCCAGCAGAATTGGGGGGGCCCTGAGCACAGATACGCAGTATTTT. The chain joins TRBV28 to TRBJ2-3; possibly TRBD2 for D (7 bases). This CDR3 has 16 residues. Germline V gene lookup returns CDR1 MDHEN and CDR2 SYDVKM. Between the trimmed V and J ends, which lost 6 bases and 0 bases, there was a span of 16 bases.

This clonotype has at least ten counts. The rearrangement joins TRBV12-3 or TRBV12-4 to TRBJ2-7, with TRBD1 as a possible D gene (5 bases). The CDR3 contains 14 residues. The germline V and J ends were trimmed by 5 bases and 2 bases, with 13 bases remaining between them. The CDR3 is CASSLTPGTYEQYF. DNA of the CDR3: TGTGCCAGCAGTCTAACACCAGGGACCTACGAGCAGTACTTC.

The chain uses TRBV6-2 or TRBV6-3 and TRBJ1-2, with a weak D call TRBD1 (5 bases). The length of the CDR3 is 13 residues. The germline V gene has CDR1 MNHEY and CDR2 SVGEGT. With 3 bases removed from V and 6 bases from J, the gap between germline ends came to 11 bases. The CDR3 DNA reads as TGTGCCAGCAGTTATACGGGGGAGAATGGCTACACCTTC. Encoded protein: CASSYTGENGYTF.

This clonotype was seen a few times. This chain uses TRBV20-1 with TRBJ2-7; 8 nucleotides agree with TRBD2. With V trimmed by 3 bases and J by 3 bases, 10 bases remained unmatched. The CDR3 is made up of 15 amino acids. Germline lookup yields CDR1 DFQATT and CDR2 SNEGSKA (reference sequence). The CDR3 region is CSARGPGGVDYEQYF. CDR3 nucleotide sequence: TGCAGTGCTAGGGGTCCGGGAGGGGTAGACTACGAGCAGTACTTC.

The gene calls are TRBV6-6 and TRBJ2-7; 7 positions agree with TRBD1. The CDR3 consists of 16 residues. V trimming: 2 bases; J trimming: 2 bases; junction bases outside the gene matches: 9. Germline CDR1 and CDR2: MNHNY and SVGAGI (reference sequence). CDR3 sequence: CASSYERGQRTYEQYF. CDR3 in DNA: TGTGCCAGCAGTTACGAGAGGGGACAGAGGACCTACGAGCAGTACTTC.

The V gene is TRBV18, the J gene TRBJ2-5; weak D call: TRBD1 (7 bases). Looked up from germline, CDR1 is KGHSH and CDR2 is LQKENI. The CDR3 contains 15 residues. Trimming left V 3 bases short and J 4 bases short, with 15 bases between. The CDR3 DNA sequence: TGTGCCAGCTCACCGGACCGACAGGGAGGAGAGACCCAGTACTTC. It encodes CASSPDRQGGETQYF.

The chain couples TRBV28 to TRBJ2-1, with TRBD1 matching over 12 bases. V dropped 3 bases and J dropped 9; count of bases not matched to a gene: 9. Looked up from germline, CDR1 is MDHEN and CDR2 is SYDVKM. The CDR3 sequence is 16 residues long. The CDR3, as DNA: TGTGCCAGCAGTTTTCCCCCCGGGACAGGGGGCTCTGAGCAGTTCTTC. Its translation: CASSFPPGTGGSEQFF.

A few counts support this clonotype. V is TRBV10-3 and J is TRBJ1-6; TRBD1 agrees at 10 bases. This CDR3 is built from 19 residues. Germline-derived CDR1 and CDR2 are ENHRY and SYGVKD. The trim removed 0 bases at V and 4 bases at J, leaving 9 bases unmatched. CDR3 in DNA: TGTGCCATCAGTGAGTCTGGATCTAGACAGGGGGCGTATAATTCACCCCTCCACTTT. It specifies CAISESGSRQGAYNSPLHF.

The chain employs TRBV7-2 and TRBJ1-3, with unresolved D. V was trimmed by 3 bases and J by 9 bases, leaving 9 bases between them. Per germline, CDR1 SGHTA and CDR2 FQGNSA. The CDR3 runs to 12 residues. This CDR3 reads CASSLWEGTIYF. The CDR3 DNA follows: TGTGCCAGCAGCTTGTGGGAAGGCACCATATATTTT. Full variable domain (remainder filled in from reference TRBV7-2 and TRBJ1-3): GAGVSQSPSNKVTEKGKDVELRCDPISGHTALYWYRQSLGQGLEFLIYFQGNSAPDKSGLPSDRFSAERTGGSVSTLTIQRTQQEDSAVYLCASSLWEGTIYFGEGSWLTVV.

This chain joins TRBV20-1 and TRBJ1-2; D remains unclear. V was shortened by 5 bases and J by 1 base, with 11 bases between the two germline ends. The germline V gene has CDR1 DFQATT and CDR2 SNEGSKA (reference sequence). The CDR3 sequence is 13 residues long. The CDR3 reads CSAFLGINYGYTF. The CDR3 DNA reads as TGCAGTGCTTTCCTAGGTATTAACTATGGCTACACCTTC.

This rearrangement joins TRBV3-1 to TRBJ2-3; D is possibly TRBD2 (5 bases). Per the germline V gene, CDR1 is LGHDT and CDR2 is YNNKEL (reference sequence). V lost 4 bases and J lost 5, with 13 bases in between. This CDR3 is 14 amino acids long. CDR3 in amino acids: CASSRAQAGDTQYF. Here the CDR3 DNA reads TGTGCCAGCAGCCGGGCCCAGGCGGGAGATACGCAGTATTTT.

There are a few counts of this clonotype. The V and J genes are TRBV20-1 and TRBJ1-1, with 7 bases that match TRBD1. Germline V gene sequence: CDR1 DFQATT, CDR2 SNEGSKA (reference sequence). This CDR3 contains 14 residues. The trim removed 4 bases at V and 1 base at J, leaving 6 bases unmatched. This chain's CDR3 is CSAILYRGNTEAFF. The CDR3 DNA reads as TGCAGTGCTATCCTATACAGGGGGAACACTGAAGCTTTCTTT.

The V call is TRBV15, the J call TRBJ2-3; D is perhaps TRBD1 or TRBD2 (6 bases each). The CDR3 spans 17 residues. The V end lost 2 bases, the J end lost 2 bases, and 17 bases lay between the germline ends. From germline, CDR1 is LNHNV and CDR2 YYDKDF (reference sequence). This chain's CDR3 is CATSRRLGGINTDTQYF. CDR3 DNA sequence: TGTGCCACCAGCAGACGTCTAGGGGGGATTAACACAGATACGCAGTATTTT. Full variable domain (remainder filled in from reference TRBV15 and TRBJ2-3): DAMVIQNPRYQVTQFGKPVTLSCSQTLNHNVMYWYQQKSSQAPKLLFHYYDKDFNNEADTPDNFQSRRPNTSFCFLDIRSPGLGDTAMYLCATSRRLGGINTDTQYFGPGTRLTVL.

This clonotype showed up just a few times. This sequence joins TRBV7-2 and TRBJ2-1; a weak D match, TRBD2 (6 bases). V lost 6 bases, J lost 13 bases, and 13 bases lay in between. CDR1 is SGHTA, CDR2 FQGNSA, per germline. This CDR3 has 11 residues. The CDR3 DNA reads as TGTGCCAGCAGTCGAGTGGGGACTCAGTTCTTC. The encoded protein is CASSRVGTQFF.

This clonotype was observed a few times. V gene TRBV7-9 combines with J gene TRBJ2-1; 13 positions agree with TRBD2. The V gene's germline CDR1 is SEHNR and CDR2 FQNEAQ (reference sequence). The CDR3 has 16 residues. The trim removed 5 bases at V and 3 bases at J, leaving 4 bases unmatched. For the CDR3, the DNA is TGTGCCAGCAGCCGGGGACTAGCGGGAAACTACAATGAGCAGTTCTTC. Translating gives CASSRGLAGNYNEQFF.